A single sample gave rise to the 10 T cell receptor beta chains below, sequenced in a study of shared clonotypes between healthy human individuals. Assay: immunoSEQ multiplex PCR; the TCRdb copy retains only in-frame clones and omits some. The sample records 850,000 to 1,200,000 clones, around four fifths being singletons. The sequenced sample was memory CD4+ T cells sorted from blood. Subset meaning: CD45RA-negative fraction. These receptors were taken from a man between 18 and 29 years old in good health.

The gene calls are TRBV23-1 and TRBJ2-7; D is ambiguous. TRBV23-1 is treated as an ORF (open reading frame) with a function not yet certain. The CDR3 extends over 13 amino acids. V was cut by 10 bases and J by 3 bases, with 16 bases left in between. CDR3 protein: CAIPRQANYEQYF. The CDR3 nucleotides are TGCGCCATCCCCCGGCAGGCTAACTACGAGCAGTACTTC.

The V call is TRBV4-3, the J call TRBJ2-2; no definite D call. The ends were cut back, 3 bases at V and 5 bases at J, with 13 bases in the middle. This CDR3 is built from 15 residues. Per germline, CDR1 LGHNA and CDR2 YSLEER. The CDR3 bases are TGCGCCAGCAGCCAGCAGAGGAGTGGGACCGGGGAGCTGTTTTTT. Its protein product is CASSQQRSGTGELFF.

This clone came up once. The chain carries TRBV19 and TRBJ2-5, with TRBD1 matching 8 bases. Germline V gene lookup returns CDR1 LNHDA and CDR2 SQIVND (reference sequence). With 3 bases clipped from V and 5 bases from J, the junction kept 8 bases outside the gene matches. This CDR3 is 15 amino acids long. This CDR3 reads CASSIGQGAGETQYF. The CDR3 DNA is TGTGCCAGTAGTATTGGGCAGGGGGCAGGGGAGACCCAGTACTTC.

The J gene is TRBJ1-5, the V gene TRBV19, with 7 nucleotides matching TRBD1. Germline lookup yields CDR1 LNHDA and CDR2 SQIVND (reference sequence). V lost 6 bases, J lost 4 bases, and 9 bases stayed unmatched. There are 15 residues in the CDR3. CDR3 DNA sequence: TGTGCCAGTAGGAACAGGGGTGAGAGGAATCAGCCCCAGCATTTT. Its protein product is CASRNRGERNQPQHF.

The chain employs TRBV5-4 and TRBJ2-1; TRBD2 matches 7 bases. J was trimmed by 5 bases and V by 2 bases; bases with no gene match: 4. This CDR3 has 14 residues. CDR1 and CDR2 from the germline V gene are SGHNT and YYREEE (reference sequence). CDR3 sequence: CASSFRGGHNEQFF. Written as DNA, the CDR3 is TGTGCCAGCAGCTTTCGCGGGGGACACAATGAGCAGTTCTTC.

This clone came up a few times. The chain is built from TRBV6-1 and TRBJ1-2; 9 bases agree with TRBD1. The CDR3 is 13 residues long. Germline trimming cut 6 bases from V and 6 bases from J; bases unmatched to any gene: 5. The V gene's germline CDR1 is MNHNS and CDR2 SASEGT. The DNA for the CDR3 is TGTGCCAGCAGGTTCGGACAGGGGAATGGCTACACCTTC. Amino acid sequence: CASRFGQGNGYTF.

The sample holds one count of this clone. This chain connects TRBV30 to TRBJ2-1; the match to TRBD2 covers 14 bases. With V trimmed by 2 bases and J by 5 bases, 2 bases remained unmatched. CDR3 length: 15 amino acids. Germline assignment: CDR1 GTSNPN and CDR2 SVGIG (reference sequence). As DNA, the CDR3 is TGTGCCTGGAGTCGGACTAGCGGGAGGAACAATGAGCAGTTCTTC. Its protein is CAWSRTSGRNNEQFF.

This rearrangement joins TRBV25-1 to TRBJ1-6, with TRBD1 as a possible D gene (5 bases). With 0 bases removed from V and 10 bases from J, the gap between germline ends came to 13 bases. The CDR3 contains 15 residues. CDR1 is MGHDK and CDR2 is SYGVNS in the germline V gene. The CDR3, as DNA: TGTGCCAGCAGTGAATATGGCAGGGAAGGATCACCCCTCCACTTT. This gives the protein CASSEYGREGSPLHF. Combining the CDR3 with reference TRBV25-1 and TRBJ1-6 gives the whole variable domain EADIYQTPRYLVIGTGKKITLECSQTMGHDKMYWYQQDPGMELHLIHYSYGVNSTEKGDLSSESTVSRIRTEHFPLTLESARPSHTSQYLCASSEYGREGSPLHFGNGTRLTVT.

The rearrangement joins TRBV6-5 to TRBJ2-2, with D perhaps matching TRBD1 (6 bases). CDR3 length: 14 amino acids. V dropped 6 bases and J dropped 2 bases, with 10 bases sitting between them. CDR1 is MNHEY and CDR2 is SVGAGI in the germline V gene. The DNA for the CDR3 is TGTGCCAGCAGCCTGACAGGCAACACCGGGGAGCTGTTTTTT. Residues: CASSLTGNTGELFF.

The V call is TRBV18, the J call TRBJ2-7; the match to TRBD1 covers 12 bases. This CDR3 spans 15 amino acids. V was clipped by 2 bases and J by 3 bases; unmatched bases: 2. The germline gives CDR1 KGHSH, CDR2 LQKENI. CDR3 residues: CASSPGTGGFYEQYF. The CDR3, as DNA: TGTGCCAGCTCACCAGGGACAGGGGGCTTCTACGAGCAGTACTTC.